This passage covers 15 T cell receptor beta chains from one sample sequenced in a study of T cells after yellow fever vaccination. TCRdb called the 5' RACE reads again in MiXCR, with one record for every CDR3 protein. The sample has about 550,000 distinct CDR3 sequences; roughly 21% are singletons. The sample here was PBMCs, taken 15 days after the yellow fever booster vaccination. The source is a young man who received the YFV17D yellow fever vaccine.

A few counts support this clonotype. This chain joins TRBV6-1 and TRBJ2-2, with 9 bases matching TRBD2. V was pared by 4 bases and J by 7 bases, with 10 bases of the junction left unmatched. Per germline, CDR1 MNHNS and CDR2 SASEGT. The CDR3 has 16 residues. As DNA, the CDR3 is TGTGCCAGCAGTGCCTTACTAGCGGGCCAGTACGGGGAGCTGTTTTTT. Translation: CASSALLAGQYGELFF.

V and J are TRBV7-6 and TRBJ2-5; D possibly corresponds to TRBD2 (6 bases). The CDR3 is 16 amino acids. Trimming shortened V by 3 bases and J by 5 bases, and 19 bases separated the two germline ends. Germline-derived CDR1 and CDR2 are SGHVS and FNYEAQ. CDR3 bases: TGTGCCAGCAGCTTGTCCAGCGGTCCAAGCGGGGAGACCCAGTACTTC. This sequence encodes CASSLSSGPSGETQYF.

This clonotype was counted only a few times. The rearrangement links TRBV4-3 to TRBJ2-2; D not resolved. V was pared by 0 bases and J by 6 bases, with 17 bases between. The CDR3 is 17 residues long. Germline V gene data show CDR1 as LGHNA and CDR2 as YSLEER. This chain's CDR3 is CASSQDPPPRVAGELFF. In nucleotides, the CDR3 is TGCGCCAGCAGCCAAGATCCGCCCCCCCGGGTCGCCGGGGAGCTGTTTTTT.

This clonotype was counted a few times. The V gene is TRBV12-5, the J gene TRBJ2-7; D is ambiguous. Trimming removed 1 base from V and 0 bases from J, with 10 bases in between. This CDR3 is 15 amino acids long. Germline assignment: CDR1 LGHNT and CDR2 FRNRAP. CDR3 amino acids: CASGLEPRPSYEQYF. The CDR3 DNA is TGTGCTAGTGGTTTGGAACCCAGGCCCTCCTACGAGCAGTACTTC.

CDR3 nucleotide sequence: TGCAGCGCTGATGGGCTAGAAGAAAGAGATACGCAGTATTTT. As protein: CSADGLEERDTQYF. The chain recombines TRBV29-1 with TRBJ2-3, with D unresolved. Trimming took 7 bases from V and 5 from J, leaving 19 bases between them. The germline CDR1 and CDR2 sequences are SQVTM and ANQGSEA. The CDR3 extends over 14 amino acids.

Worth noting for this clonotype: Its ends do not fully match the called genes, so a read error is possible. The chain has TRBV9 and TRBJ2-5, with 12 bases fitting TRBD2. CDR3 length: 14 amino acids. Germline V gives CDR1 SGDLS, CDR2 YYNGEE. The CDR3 nucleotides are TGTGCCAGCAGCGTCGGGACTAGCGGGCCCCCAGTCGACTTC. Encoded protein: CASSVGTSGPPVDF. Full variable domain (outside the CDR3, taken from reference TRBV9 and TRBJ2-5): DSGVTQTPKHLITATGQRVTLRCSPRSGDLSVYWYQQSLDQGLQFLIQYYNGEERAKGNILERFSAQQFPDLHSELNLSSLELGDSALYFCASSVGTSGPPVDFGPGTRLLVL.

This clonotype was observed a handful of times. The genes are TRBV11-2 and TRBJ2-2, with TRBD2 matching over 7 bases. The CDR3 runs to 20 residues. J lost 1 base, V lost 1 base, and 15 bases had no gene match. CDR1 is SGHAT and CDR2 is FQNNGV in the germline V gene. CDR3 residues: CASSLGTLPNAGENTGELFF. The CDR3 DNA sequence: TGTGCCAGCAGCTTAGGTACCTTACCGAACGCGGGGGAGAACACCGGGGAGCTGTTTTTT.

The chain carries TRBV6-1 and TRBJ2-1; TRBD1 might be the D (6 bases). V was cut by 6 bases and J by 1 base, with 13 bases left in between. This CDR3 has 15 residues. Germline CDR1 MNHNS, CDR2 SASEGT. The CDR3 sequence: CASSVTGLSYNEQFF. The CDR3 DNA follows: TGTGCCAGCAGCGTTACAGGGTTGTCCTACAATGAGCAGTTCTTC.

This clonotype occurred a few times. DNA of the CDR3: TGCGCCAGCACCACGGGGGCAGGACTAAACACCGGGGAGCTGTTTTTT. Translating it yields CASTTGAGLNTGELFF. The chain is built from TRBV5-1 and TRBJ2-2; the D gene could be TRBD1 or TRBD2 (6 bases each). The germline CDR1 and CDR2 sequences are SGHRS and YFSETQ. The V end was cut by 6 bases, the J end by 2 bases, with 17 bases between. The CDR3 is 16 residues long. The full variable domain, with the rest looked up from reference TRBV5-1 and TRBJ2-2, is KAGVTQTPRYLIKTRGQQVTLSCSPISGHRSVSWYQQTPGQGLQFLFEYFSETQRNKGNFPGRFSGRQFSNSRSEMNVSTLELGDSALYLCASTTGAGLNTGELFFGEGSRLTVL.

This clonotype has only a few counts. V gene TRBV7-2 combines with J gene TRBJ2-7; D is uncertain. Trimming removed 5 bases from V and 6 bases from J, with 11 bases in between. The germline gives CDR1 SGHTA, CDR2 FQGNSA. The CDR3 extends over 12 amino acids. The CDR3: CASSHPNGEQYF. The CDR3 DNA reads as TGTGCCAGCAGCCACCCTAATGGCGAGCAGTACTTC.

Many counts were recorded for this clonotype. The gene calls are TRBV27 and TRBJ2-7; D is ambiguous. Between the trimmed V and J ends, which lost 10 bases and 6 bases, there was a span of 13 bases. This CDR3 has 11 amino acids. Germline lookup yields CDR1 MNHEY and CDR2 SMNVEV (reference sequence). The CDR3 nucleotides are TGTGCCACCCGCGGAGCCGTCGAGCAGTACTTC. It encodes CATRGAVEQYF.

This clonotype was observed a few times. The chain combines TRBV20-1 with TRBJ2-5; TRBD2 is a possible D gene (5 bases). The germline V and J ends were trimmed by 2 bases and 3 bases, with 16 bases remaining between them. The CDR3 runs to 15 residues. Germline assignment: CDR1 DFQATT and CDR2 SNEGSKA (reference sequence). CDR3 sequence reads: CSARTGISFKETQYF. The CDR3 DNA reads TGCAGTGCTAGAACGGGAATATCCTTCAAAGAGACCCAGTACTTC.

This clonotype has a handful of counts. The gene calls are TRBV12-3 or TRBV12-4 and TRBJ2-7; 7 nucleotides align to TRBD1. The junction had 5 bases not matched to a gene; V was cut back by 6 bases and J by 3 bases. The CDR3 has 13 residues. The CDR3 sequence: CASSLTGFYEQYF. DNA for the CDR3: TGTGCCAGCAGCCTGACAGGGTTCTACGAGCAGTACTTC.

The chain employs TRBV12-3 or TRBV12-4 and TRBJ1-4; possibly TRBD1 for D (5 bases). The CDR3 is made up of 14 amino acids. V lost 5 bases and J lost 6, with 13 bases in between. In DNA form, the CDR3 reads TGTGCCAGCAGTCGGGACGGTATCTATGAAAAACTGTTTTTT. It yields the protein CASSRDGIYEKLFF.

J is TRBJ1-2 and V is TRBV20-1; the D is unclear. Per germline, CDR1 DFQATT and CDR2 SNEGSKA (reference sequence). The CDR3 has 11 residues. CDR3 residues: CVRAGSYGYTF. In nucleotides, the CDR3 is TGCGTCCGCGCGGGGTCCTATGGCTACACCTTC.